What follows are 30 T cell receptor beta chains derived from one specimen sequenced in a study of vaccination and CD4 T cells after COVID-19. Researchers used the Oncomine TCR Beta short-read assay to sequence DNA from cultured CD4+ T cells. TCRdb independently ran MiXCR on the PCR reads; one entry per CDR3 protein. The data contain 9,500 to 15,000 distinct CDR3 sequences, around three fifths of them singletons. These receptors' targets are unknown. The sample's treatment: approximately 11-day PBMC culture with coronavirus spike peptide pools or control peptides (ViraFEST assay). The source material was CD4+ T cells from blood, cultured in vitro. These receptors came from a human donor who had recovered from COVID-19.

This rearrangement joins TRBV20-1 to TRBJ2-5; 12 positions agree with TRBD2. The J segment lost 4 bases and the V segment lost 1 base, leaving 16 bases of the junction unmatched. There are 19 residues in the CDR3. Germline V gene data show CDR1 as DFQATT and CDR2 as SNEGSKA (reference sequence). Here the CDR3 reads CSARVSRLAGGLGGETQYF. CDR3 in DNA: TGCAGTGCTAGAGTTTCGAGGCTAGCGGGAGGGCTGGGGGGAGAGACCCAGTACTTC.

The chain combines TRBV7-9 with TRBJ2-3; TRBD2 agrees at 8 bases. Germline-derived CDR1 and CDR2 are SEHNR and FQNEAQ (reference sequence). The length of the CDR3 is 16 residues. V was clipped by 4 bases and J by 1 base; unmatched bases: 7. CDR3 loop: CASSYPSGGGTDTQYF. CDR3 bases: TGTGCCAGCAGCTACCCCTCGGGGGGGGGCACAGATACGCAGTATTTT.

In this sample, this clonotype is medium-sized. This chain joins TRBV20-1 and TRBJ1-5; the D gene is possibly TRBD1 (5 bases). The CDR3 covers 14 residues. Germline V gene lookup returns CDR1 DFQATT and CDR2 SNEGSKA (reference sequence). Trimming removed 5 bases from V and 4 bases from J, with 15 bases in between. Here the CDR3 DNA reads TGCAGTGCTCCTCAGACAGACCCAAATCAGCCCCAGCATTTT. Translation gives CSAPQTDPNQPQHF.

The gene calls are TRBV7-8 and TRBJ2-3, with 7 bases matching TRBD1. This CDR3 is 15 amino acids long. Germline V gives CDR1 SGHVS, CDR2 FQNEAQ. V lost 0 bases and J lost 0; bases outside the gene matches: 0. The CDR3 loop is CASSLAGGSTDTQYF. Written as DNA, the CDR3 is TGTGCCAGCAGCTTAGCAGGGGGCAGCACAGATACGCAGTATTTT. Supplemented by reference TRBV7-8 and TRBJ2-3, the full variable domain reads GAGVSQSPRYKVAKRGQDVALRCDPISGHVSLFWYQQALGQGPEFLTYFQNEAQLDKSGLPSDRFFAERPEGSVSTLKIQRTQQEDSAVYLCASSLAGGSTDTQYFGPGTRLTVL.

The chain uses TRBV6-5 and TRBJ2-2, with D uncertain. There are 13 residues in the CDR3. CDR1 is MNHEY and CDR2 is SVGAGI in the germline V gene. V was cut by 0 bases and J by 3 bases, with 2 bases left in between. This CDR3 reads CASSYSYTGELFF. Written as DNA, the CDR3 is TGTGCCAGCAGTTACTCGTACACCGGGGAGCTGTTTTTT.

The table lists this clonotype with a few counts. This chain uses TRBV6-1 with TRBJ1-2, with 7 positions matching TRBD1. The V gene's germline CDR1 is MNHNS and CDR2 SASEGT. This CDR3 spans 14 amino acids. The ends lost 5 bases at V and 7 bases at J; junction bases unmatched: 10. CDR3 nucleotide sequence: TGTGCCAGCAGTCCCGACAGGGATGTGGGTGGCTACACCTTC. Translated: CASSPDRDVGGYTF.

V is TRBV20-1 and J is TRBJ2-5; D might be TRBD2 (5 bases). Deletions cut 0 bases from V and 6 bases from J, with 14 bases between. In germline, CDR1 is DFQATT, CDR2 SNEGSKA (reference sequence). The CDR3 runs to 14 residues. The CDR3 is CSARDWAGGQTQYF. CDR3 sequence (DNA): TGCAGTGCTAGAGATTGGGCTGGAGGTCAGACCCAGTACTTC.

This rearrangement joins TRBV6-1 to TRBJ2-1; 14 bases map to TRBD2. The CDR3 has 19 amino acids. CDR1 and CDR2 (germline): MNHNS, SASEGT. V lost 5 bases to trimming and J lost 1 base; unmatched junction nucleotides: 10. CDR3 DNA sequence: TGTGCCAGCAGTCCCCCGGGGACTAGCGGGAGTGTATCCTACAATGAGCAGTTCTTC. Translating gives CASSPPGTSGSVSYNEQFF.

The rearrangement joins TRBV4-3 to TRBJ1-4; D is possibly TRBD1 (5 bases). CDR3 length: 15 residues. Trimming removed 0 bases from V and 7 bases from J, with 12 bases in between. Germline V gene sequence: CDR1 LGHNA, CDR2 YSLEER. In DNA, the CDR3 is TGCGCCAGCAGCCAAGACCCGGGACTTGGTGAAAAACTGTTTTTT. As protein: CASSQDPGLGEKLFF.

J is TRBJ2-2 and V is TRBV6-1; 7 bases are a match to TRBD1. The CDR3 sequence is 15 residues long. Trimming removed 6 bases from V and 6 bases from J; junction bases left unmatched: 10. CDR1 is MNHNS, CDR2 SASEGT, per germline. CDR3 sequence (DNA): TGTGCCAGCAGACTCGACAGGGTCGGTGCCGGGGAGCTGTTTTTT. The encoded protein is CASRLDRVGAGELFF.

Judged by abundance, this clonotype is medium-sized. CDR3 residues: CASSLSGGNTEAFF. The CDR3 bases are TGTGCCAGCAGTTTGAGTGGAGGGAACACTGAAGCTTTCTTT. The chain couples TRBV12-3 or TRBV12-4 to TRBJ1-1, with D unclear. There are 14 residues in the CDR3. Trimming took off 3 bases at V and 1 base at J, with 9 bases between the two ends.

This clonotype was counted only a few times. The chain joins TRBV28 to TRBJ1-2; 7 bases map to TRBD1. This CDR3 is 15 amino acids long. With V trimmed by 3 bases and J by 5 bases, 9 bases remained unmatched. In germline, CDR1 is MDHEN, CDR2 SYDVKM. CDR3 nucleotides: TGTGCCAGCAGTTTGACCCTCGGGACAGCATATGGCTACACCTTC. Amino acids: CASSLTLGTAYGYTF.

This chain joins TRBV19 and TRBJ1-5; the D gene is possibly TRBD1 (6 bases). Trimming shortened V by 8 bases and J by 0 bases, and 17 bases separated the two germline ends. The CDR3 covers 16 residues. Germline values: CDR1 LNHDA, CDR2 SQIVND (reference sequence). CDR3 protein: CASDTGTDGSNQPQHF. DNA for the CDR3: TGTGCCAGTGACACAGGGACGGATGGTAGCAATCAGCCCCAGCATTTT.

This chain connects TRBV2 to TRBJ2-5; 11 positions match TRBD2. The CDR3 is 14 amino acids. Trimming took 5 bases from V and 5 from J; bases not matched to a gene: 4. Looked up from germline, CDR1 is SNHLY and CDR2 is FYNNEI. The CDR3 loop reads CASSTSGSFETQYF. The CDR3 coding sequence is TGTGCCAGCAGTACTAGCGGGAGTTTCGAGACCCAGTACTTC.

The chain employs TRBV18 and TRBJ2-1; no firm D call. The CDR3 extends over 12 amino acids. Germline lookup yields CDR1 KGHSH and CDR2 LQKENI. Deletions cut 2 bases from V and 5 bases from J, with 4 bases between. CDR3: CASSPWNNEQFF. CDR3 bases: TGTGCCAGCTCACCATGGAACAATGAGCAGTTCTTC.

The V call is TRBV6-2 or TRBV6-3, the J call TRBJ2-1; D remains ambiguous. Germline V gene data show CDR1 as MNHEY and CDR2 as SVGEGT. V was pared by 5 bases and J by 8 bases, with 19 bases between. The CDR3 contains 15 residues. The CDR3 loop reads CASSGKMGSRYEQFF. CDR3 DNA: TGTGCCAGCAGTGGGAAAATGGGCTCACGGTATGAGCAGTTCTTC.

The chain joins TRBV28 to TRBJ1-6; no clear D. The CDR3 covers 17 residues. Germline CDR1 is MDHEN and CDR2 is SYDVKM. Trimming stripped 3 bases from V and 7 bases from J, with 19 bases between. The CDR3 bases are TGTGCCAGCAGTTTTCGGCCGACCCATGGTCTGAATTCACCCCTCCACTTT. Translated: CASSFRPTHGLNSPLHF.

This clonotype was detected once. The chain employs TRBV27 and TRBJ1-3, with D tentatively TRBD1 (6 bases). The germline V and J ends were trimmed by 10 bases and 7 bases, with 23 bases remaining between them. Germline V gene data show CDR1 as MNHEY and CDR2 as SMNVEV (reference sequence). CDR3 length: 15 residues. The CDR3, as DNA: TGTGCCAACGAAAATGGGACACATCTGGACAACACCATATATTTT. Protein sequence: CANENGTHLDNTIYF.

The V and J genes are TRBV7-9 and TRBJ1-1; no firm D call. The ends were cut back, 6 bases at V and 2 bases at J, with 10 bases in the middle. The germline CDR1 and CDR2 sequences are SEHNR and FQNEAQ (reference sequence). This CDR3 has 13 residues. The CDR3 is CASRPEPNTEAFF. The CDR3 DNA reads as TGTGCCAGCAGACCGGAACCAAACACTGAAGCTTTCTTT.

The gene calls are TRBV7-3 and TRBJ2-2; 10 bases match TRBD1. CDR1 and CDR2 (germline): SGHTA, FQGTGA. There are 15 residues in the CDR3. After removal of 3 bases from V and 7 bases from J, the junction contained 5 bases not matched to a gene. The CDR3 region is CASSFRQGAGGELFF. In DNA, the CDR3 is TGTGCCAGCAGCTTCCGACAGGGGGCCGGCGGGGAGCTGTTTTTT. The variable domain in full, completed from reference TRBV7-3 and TRBJ2-2, reads GAGVSQTPSNKVTEKGKYVELRCDPISGHTALYWYRQSLGQGPEFLIYFQGTGAADDSGLPNDRFFAVRPEGSVSTLKIQRTERGDSAVYLCASSFRQGAGGELFFGEGSRLTVL.

This rearrangement joins TRBV12-3 or TRBV12-4 to TRBJ2-7, with 11 bases that match TRBD2. The CDR3 is made up of 14 amino acids. The V gene end was trimmed by 5 bases and the J gene end by 3 bases; junction bases not matched to a gene: 3. The CDR3 protein is CASSKLAGDYEQYF. CDR3 sequence (DNA): TGTGCCAGCAGTAAACTAGCGGGAGACTACGAGCAGTACTTC.

This clonotype occurred a few times. Here the CDR3 DNA reads TGTGCCAGCAGGGGGCGGTCGAACACTGAAGCTTTCTTT. Its protein product is CASRGRSNTEAFF. The V gene is TRBV6-1, the J gene TRBJ1-1, with D tentatively TRBD1 (5 bases). V lost 6 bases, J lost 1 base, and 9 bases lay in between. The CDR3 runs to 13 residues. The germline V gene has CDR1 MNHNS and CDR2 SASEGT.

Points on this clonotype: Germline and junction disagree at one end, which may indicate a read error. This chain links TRBV7-2 with TRBJ1-2; 10 bases match TRBD1. Per germline, CDR1 SGHTA and CDR2 FQGNSA. The CDR3 runs 14 residues. The CDR3 DNA is TGTGCCAGCAGCTTTGGACAGGGGGACTACGGCTACACCTTC. It yields the protein CASSFGQGDYGYTF. The entire variable domain, with the rest obtained from reference TRBV7-2 and TRBJ1-2, is as follows: GAGVSQSPSNKVTEKGKDVELRCDPISGHTALYWYRQSLGQGLEFLIYFQGNSAPDKSGLPSDRFSAERTGGSVSTLTIQRTQQEDSAVYLCASSFGQGDYGYTFGSGTRLTVV.

The chain carries TRBV10-3 and TRBJ1-5, with a weak D call TRBD1 (5 bases). Germline CDR1 and CDR2: ENHRY and SYGVKD. The CDR3 contains 17 residues. Trimming shortened V by 0 bases and J by 1 base, and 13 bases separated the two germline ends. CDR3 nucleotide sequence: TGTGCCATCAGTGAGTCCGTCGGGACCAGGAGCAATCAGCCCCAGCATTTT. This translates into CAISESVGTRSNQPQHF.

This chain joins TRBV7-9 and TRBJ1-2; 8 bases line up with TRBD1. V shed 1 base, J shed 3 bases, and the junction held 7 bases outside the gene matches. Per the germline V gene, CDR1 is SEHNR and CDR2 is FQNEAQ (reference sequence). This CDR3 contains 16 residues. This CDR3 reads CASSLGGTGKDYGYTF. CDR3 sequence (DNA): TGTGCCAGCAGCTTAGGGGGGACAGGAAAGGACTATGGCTACACCTTC.

Points on this clonotype: One end of the junction fails to match germline, which may point to a read error. This chain joins TRBV7-3 and TRBJ1-1; unclear D gene. The CDR3 totals 13 residues. The germline V gene encodes CDR1 SGHTA and CDR2 FQGTGA. This CDR3 reads CASSQTGGVGAFF. CDR3 DNA sequence: TGCGCCAGCAGCCAGACGGGAGGAGTTGGAGCTTTCTTT.

The chain couples TRBV28 to TRBJ1-5; the match to TRBD1 covers 10 bases. V dropped 4 bases and J dropped 5; count of bases not matched to a gene: 8. Germline values: CDR1 MDHEN, CDR2 SYDVKM. This CDR3 region has 16 residues. Here the CDR3 reads CASSSGTGVIYQPQHF. CDR3 bases: TGTGCCAGCAGTTCCGGGACAGGGGTGATCTATCAGCCCCAGCATTTT.

The rearrangement uses TRBV19 and TRBJ2-3; D gene unclear. This CDR3 has 14 residues. Germline V gene sequence: CDR1 LNHDA, CDR2 SQIVND (reference sequence). Trimming stripped 6 bases from V and 1 base from J, with 11 bases between. The CDR3 DNA follows: TGTGCCAGTAGATTAGCCGGAGGCACAGATACGCAGTATTTT. Translating gives CASRLAGGTDTQYF.

The rearrangement links TRBV5-6 to TRBJ2-5; no definite D call. From germline, CDR1 is SGHDT and CDR2 YYEEEE. The CDR3 consists of 12 residues. Trimming took off 2 bases at V and 1 base at J, with 3 bases between the two ends. CDR3 nucleotides: TGTGCCAGCAGCTTCGCCCAAGAGACCCAGTACTTC. It encodes CASSFAQETQYF.

The chain combines TRBV7-6 with TRBJ2-7; the match to TRBD2 covers 15 bases. CDR1 is SGHVS and CDR2 is FNYEAQ in the germline V gene. CDR3 size: 16 residues. Unmatched junction bases numbered 6, after V lost 4 bases and J lost 5 bases. The CDR3 DNA reads TGTGCCAGCAGCTGGACTAGCGGGAGGGGAAAGGACGAGCAGTACTTC. Translated: CASSWTSGRGKDEQYF.